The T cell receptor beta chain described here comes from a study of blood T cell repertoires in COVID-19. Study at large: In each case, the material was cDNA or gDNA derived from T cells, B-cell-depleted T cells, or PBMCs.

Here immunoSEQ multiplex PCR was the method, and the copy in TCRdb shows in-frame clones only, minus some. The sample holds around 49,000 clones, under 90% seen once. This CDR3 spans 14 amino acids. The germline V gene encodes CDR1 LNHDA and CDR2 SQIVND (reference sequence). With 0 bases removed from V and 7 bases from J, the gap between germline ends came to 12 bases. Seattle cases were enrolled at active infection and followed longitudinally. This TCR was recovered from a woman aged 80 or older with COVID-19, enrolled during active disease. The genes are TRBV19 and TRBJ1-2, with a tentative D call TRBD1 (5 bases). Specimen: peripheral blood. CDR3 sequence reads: CASSIDRVEAGYTF. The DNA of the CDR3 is TGTGCCAGTAGTATAGACAGGGTCGAAGCTGGCTACACCTTC.